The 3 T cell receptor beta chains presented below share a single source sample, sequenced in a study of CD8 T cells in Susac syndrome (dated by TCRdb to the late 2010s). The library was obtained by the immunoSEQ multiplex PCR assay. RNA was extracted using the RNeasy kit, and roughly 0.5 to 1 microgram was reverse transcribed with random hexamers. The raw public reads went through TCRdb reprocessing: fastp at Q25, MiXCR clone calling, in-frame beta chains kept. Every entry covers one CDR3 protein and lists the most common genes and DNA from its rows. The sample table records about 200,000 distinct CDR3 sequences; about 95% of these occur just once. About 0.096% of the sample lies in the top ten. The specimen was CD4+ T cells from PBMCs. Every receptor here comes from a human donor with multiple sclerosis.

CDR3 sequence: CSARGPNTGNEQFF. The CDR3 nucleotides read TGCAGTGCTAGAGGGCCTAACACCGGGAATGAGCAGTTCTTC. V and J are TRBV20-1 and TRBJ2-1; D unresolved. Per germline, CDR1 DFQATT and CDR2 SNEGSKA (reference sequence). The CDR3 is 14 amino acids. The ends were cut back, 1 base at V and 7 bases at J, with 14 bases in the middle.

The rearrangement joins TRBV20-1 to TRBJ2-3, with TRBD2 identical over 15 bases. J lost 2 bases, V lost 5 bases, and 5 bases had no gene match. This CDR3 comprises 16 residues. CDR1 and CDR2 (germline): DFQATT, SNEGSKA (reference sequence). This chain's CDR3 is CSAPGTSGGSTDTQYF. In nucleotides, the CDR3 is TGCAGTGCTCCCGGGACTAGCGGGGGGTCCACAGATACGCAGTATTTT.

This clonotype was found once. CDR3 protein: CASSLRTGVTDTQYF. DNA for the CDR3: TGTGCCAGCAGCCTACGGACAGGAGTCACAGATACGCAGTATTTT. The V and J genes are TRBV14 and TRBJ2-3; 7 bases agree with TRBD1. Germline V CDR1 and CDR2: SGHDN, FVKESK. V lost 4 bases to trimming and J lost 2 bases; unmatched junction nucleotides: 6. The CDR3 length is 15 residues. The full variable domain, its missing parts supplied by reference TRBV14 and TRBJ2-3, is EAGVTQFPSHSVIEKGQTVTLRCDPISGHDNLYWYRRVMGKEIKFLLHFVKESKQDESGMPNNRFLAERTGGTYSTLKVQPAELEDSGVYFCASSLRTGVTDTQYFGPGTRLTVL.